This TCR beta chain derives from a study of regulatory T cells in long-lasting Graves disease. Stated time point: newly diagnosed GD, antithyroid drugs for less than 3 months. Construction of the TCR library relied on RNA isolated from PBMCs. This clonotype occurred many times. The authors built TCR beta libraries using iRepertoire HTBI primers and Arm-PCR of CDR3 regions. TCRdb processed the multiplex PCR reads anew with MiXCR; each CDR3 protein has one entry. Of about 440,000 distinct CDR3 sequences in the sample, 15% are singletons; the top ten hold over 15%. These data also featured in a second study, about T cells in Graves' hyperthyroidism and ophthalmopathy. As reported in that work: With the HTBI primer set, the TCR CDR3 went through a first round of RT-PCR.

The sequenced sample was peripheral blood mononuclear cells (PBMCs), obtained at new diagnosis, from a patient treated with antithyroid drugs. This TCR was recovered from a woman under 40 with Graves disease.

CDR3 loop: CASSDPGGPKYEQFF. Here the CDR3 DNA reads TGTGCCAGCAGCGATCCGGGAGGGCCGAAGTATGAGCAGTTCTTC. V gene TRBV28 combines with J gene TRBJ2-1; 8 positions match TRBD2. This CDR3 contains 15 residues. Germline V gene data show CDR1 as MDHEN and CDR2 as SYDVKM. V was pared by 6 bases and J by 8 bases, with 12 bases of the junction left unmatched.